This TCR beta chain was recovered during a study of blood T cells in healthy people across ages. Primed by a sample-barcoded 5' primer and a J-beta primer mix, a second PCR proceeded for roughly 6 to 12 cycles. A single record per CDR3 protein comes from TCRdb applying MiXCR to the 5' RACE reads. This repertoire shows around 1,600,000 distinct CDR3 sequences, 35% to 45% found once; its top ten account for approximately 4.1%. This clonotype was detected a few times. No fewer than 5.5 micrograms of total RNA were isolated from every sample. CDR1 is SGHTA, CDR2 FQGNSA, per germline. The CDR3 has 18 residues. V gave up 0 bases and J gave up 4 bases; unmatched junction bases: 11.

The sequence was obtained from a woman aged 18-35 years in good health. The sequencing sample was made of blood. The rearrangement links TRBV7-2 to TRBJ2-7, with 11 bases matching TRBD2. CDR3 bases: TGTGCCAGCAGCTTAGCGCTTGTTACTAGCGGGAGTCTTTACGAGCAGTACTTC. Encoded protein: CASSLALVTSGSLYEQYF.